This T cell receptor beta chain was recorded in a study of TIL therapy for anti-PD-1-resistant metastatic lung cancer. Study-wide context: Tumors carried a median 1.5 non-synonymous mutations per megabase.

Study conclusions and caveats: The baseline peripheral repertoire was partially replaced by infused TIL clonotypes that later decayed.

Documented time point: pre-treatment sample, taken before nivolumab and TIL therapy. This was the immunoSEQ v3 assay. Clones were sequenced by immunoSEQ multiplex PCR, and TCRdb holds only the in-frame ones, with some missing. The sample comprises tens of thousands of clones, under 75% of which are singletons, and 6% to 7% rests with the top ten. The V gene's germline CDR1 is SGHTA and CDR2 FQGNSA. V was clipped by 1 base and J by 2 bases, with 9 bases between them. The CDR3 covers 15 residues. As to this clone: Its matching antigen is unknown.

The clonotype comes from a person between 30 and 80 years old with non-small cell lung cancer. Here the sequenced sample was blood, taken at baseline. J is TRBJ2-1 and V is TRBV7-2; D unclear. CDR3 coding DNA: TGTGCCAGCAGCTTAGGACCAGCCGCCTACAATGAGCAGTTCTTC. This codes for CASSLGPAAYNEQFF.